The source of this T cell receptor (beta chain) is a study of blood T cell repertoires in COVID-19. Study details: Acute-phase and convalescent COVID-19 samples originated in the United States, Italy and Spain. T cells, B-cell-depleted T cells, or PBMCs supplied cDNA or gDNA.

Per the original methods: The authors estimated nucleated cell counts from reference gene primer amplification. The repertoire was sequenced with immunoSEQ multiplex PCR; TCRdb's copy has only in-frame clones and lacks some. V and J calls and clone size follow that table, whereas D and trimming were derived from the DNA. This sample has tens of thousands of clones, with 87% found just once. The CDR3 has 13 amino acids. The V and J ends lost 4 bases and 0 bases respectively, with 7 bases between them. Looked up from germline, CDR1 is WSHSY and CDR2 is SAAADI. This receptor was identified in an elderly woman with active or convalescent COVID-19. V is TRBV10-2 and J is TRBJ2-7; D gene uncertain. The source material was peripheral blood. The CDR3 bases are TGCGCCAGCAGTGTTACAGACTCCTACGAGCAGTACTTC. Translated, it gives CASSVTDSYEQYF.